The subject of this entry is one T cell receptor (beta chain). These data belong to a study of T cell responses to AZD1222 COVID-19 vaccine. Produced via immunoSEQ multiplex PCR; TCRdb's table is partial and in-frame only. This sample has about 150,000 clones; 90% occur once, and the top ten carry approximately 20%. The CDR3 loop spans 14 amino acids. CDR1 is SQVTM and CDR2 is ANQGSEA in the germline V gene. The V and J ends lost 1 base and 4 bases respectively, with 13 bases between them. The origin of this receptor is an adult in good health. Sequenced material: peripheral blood, taken on day 0 of AZD1222 vaccination. The rearrangement links TRBV29-1 to TRBJ1-2; D uncertain. The CDR3 nucleotides are TGCAGCGTTGAAGCTCCGGTGACAACCTATGGCTACACCTTC. Translating gives CSVEAPVTTYGYTF. The full variable domain, with the rest looked up from reference TRBV29-1 and TRBJ1-2, is SAVISQKPSRDICQRGTSLTIQCQVDSQVTMMFWYRQQPGQSLTLIATANQGSEATYESGFVIDKFPISRPNLTFSTLTVSNMSPEDSSIYLCSVEAPVTTYGYTFGSGTRLTVV.